Following are 4 T cell receptor beta chains from one sample sequenced in a study of blood T cell repertoires in COVID-19 (TCRdb year 2020). Library prep was done by the immunoSEQ multiplex PCR assay. What TCRdb holds here is the immuneACCESS table cut down to in-frame rearrangements. Part of the clones is not present; checked against another copy, under half of the missing clones reflect an unresolved V gene, and the others are unexplained. This sample is represented by 200,000 to 300,000 clones; 88% of them were singletons. The top ten clonotypes cover 1% to 1.5% of the sample. Sequenced material: PBMCs or T cells enriched from blood (not recorded which). Receptor source: a woman aged 40 to 50 with acute COVID-19.

V is TRBV7-2 and J is TRBJ1-4; possibly TRBD1 for D (5 bases). V was clipped by 1 base and J by 7 bases, with 7 bases between them. The CDR3 has 13 amino acids. Germline values: CDR1 SGHTA, CDR2 FQGNSA. Here the CDR3 DNA reads TGTGCCAGCAGCTTAGTCAGGGCTGAAAAACTGTTTTTT. Its protein is CASSLVRAEKLFF. Full variable domain (rest looked up from reference TRBV7-2 and TRBJ1-4): GAGVSQSPSNKVTEKGKDVELRCDPISGHTALYWYRQSLGQGLEFLIYFQGNSAPDKSGLPSDRFSAERTGGSVSTLTIQRTQQEDSAVYLCASSLVRAEKLFFGSGTQLSVL.

The gene calls are TRBV10-1 and TRBJ2-5, with TRBD2 matching over 9 bases. V shed 3 bases, J shed 1 base, and the junction held 6 bases outside the gene matches. The CDR3 loop spans 16 amino acids. Per germline, CDR1 WNHNN and CDR2 SYGVQD (reference sequence). For the CDR3, the DNA is TGCGCCAGCAGTGACGGGCTAGCGGGAAGCCAAGAGACCCAGTACTTC. It yields the protein CASSDGLAGSQETQYF.

The chain combines TRBV10-2 with TRBJ1-4; D not resolved. Looked up from germline, CDR1 is WSHSY and CDR2 is SAAADI. The CDR3 has 14 amino acids. V was pared by 3 bases and J by 8 bases, with 13 bases between. The CDR3 DNA sequence: TGCGCCAGCAGTGAAAGCGGGAGTGGAGAAAAACTGTTTTTT. The encoded protein is CASSESGSGEKLFF.

The gene calls are TRBV19 and TRBJ1-6; 8 bases are a match to TRBD1. Germline assignment: CDR1 LNHDA and CDR2 SQIVND (reference sequence). The CDR3 loop spans 17 amino acids. V was pared by 3 bases and J by 5 bases, with 9 bases of the junction left unmatched. CDR3 bases: TGTGCCAGTAGTATGCCCCCCTGGACAGGGAATAATTCACCCCTCCACTTT. This sequence encodes CASSMPPWTGNNSPLHF.